Listed below are T cell receptor beta chains from one sample, sequenced in a study of identifying expanded T cells in peripheral blood. TCRdb keeps only in-frame clones here, not all; method: immunoSEQ multiplex PCR. This sample has under 150,000 clones, with around four fifths found just once. The sample consisted of blood. The receptors were sampled from a person aged 18 to 70 in good health. The CDR3 runs from the conserved cysteine through the conserved F or W. The order of the fields is CDR3 length, clone size, V gene, D gene, J gene, CDR3 protein, CDR3 DNA. D genes are given only for firm matches. Some rows mark clone size as missing; the rest say once, few, many or name a class of expanded clone.

length: 16; size: .; V: TRBV18; D: TRBD2; J: TRBJ2-3; CDR3: CASSQTSGGASDTQYF; DNA: TGTGCCAGCTCACAAACTAGCGGGGGGGCCTCAGATACGCAGTATTTT
length: 14; size: once; V: TRBV19; D: TRBD2; J: TRBJ2-1; CDR3: CASSQGGTRVEQFF; DNA: TGTGCCAGTAGCCAAGGGGGGACTAGAGTTGAGCAGTTCTTC
length: 16; size: once; V: TRBV4-1; D: .; J: TRBJ1-5; CDR3: CASSQEGAVKNQPQHF; DNA: TGCGCCAGCAGCCAAGAGGGGGCGGTAAAGAATCAGCCCCAGCATTTT
length: 14; size: .; V: TRBV6-5; D: .; J: TRBJ1-1; CDR3: CASSYLASKGRAFF; DNA: TGTGCCAGCAGTTACTTGGCTTCTAAGGGCAGGGCTTTCTTT
length: 16; size: .; V: TRBV30; D: .; J: TRBJ1-4; CDR3: CAWSVGGPSTNEKLFF; DNA: TGTGCCTGGAGTGTAGGTGGGCCGTCAACTAATGAAAAACTGTTTTTT
length: 10; size: .; V: TRBV14; D: .; J: TRBJ2-7; CDR3: CASPRYEQYF; DNA: TGTGCCAGCCCCCGGTACGAGCAGTACTTC
length: 14; size: .; V: TRBV27; D: .; J: TRBJ1-2; CDR3: CASRTVGGNYGYTF; DNA: TGTGCCAGCAGGACCGTCGGGGGAAACTATGGCTACACCTTC
length: 14; size: .; V: TRBV27; D: .; J: TRBJ2-1; CDR3: CASSTRLTQNEQFF; DNA: TGTGCCAGCAGTACGAGACTCACCCAAAATGAGCAGTTCTTC
length: 15; size: .; V: TRBV19; D: .; J: TRBJ1-2; CDR3: CASSMWGPTNYGYTF; DNA: TGTGCCAGTAGTATGTGGGGGCCGACCAACTATGGCTACACCTTC
length: 14; size: .; V: TRBV2; D: TRBD1; J: TRBJ1-5; CDR3: CASRDDRGGQPQHF; DNA: TGTGCCAGCAGGGATGACAGGGGTGGGCAGCCCCAGCATTTT